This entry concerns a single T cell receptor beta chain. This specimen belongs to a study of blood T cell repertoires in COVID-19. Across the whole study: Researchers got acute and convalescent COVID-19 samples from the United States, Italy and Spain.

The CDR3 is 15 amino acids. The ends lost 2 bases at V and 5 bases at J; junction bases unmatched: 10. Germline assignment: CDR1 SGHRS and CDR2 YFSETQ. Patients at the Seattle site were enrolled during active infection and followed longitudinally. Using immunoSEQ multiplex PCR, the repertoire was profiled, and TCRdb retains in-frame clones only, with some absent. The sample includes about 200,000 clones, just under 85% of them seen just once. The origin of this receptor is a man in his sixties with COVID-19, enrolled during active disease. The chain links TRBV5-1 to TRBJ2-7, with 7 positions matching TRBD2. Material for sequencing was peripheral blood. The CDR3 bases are TGCGCCAGCAGCTTCGAGGGAGGGCCTATGGACGAGCAGTACTTC. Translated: CASSFEGGPMDEQYF.